These T cell receptor beta chains were read from a single sample in a study of cytomegalovirus exposure and HLA in healthy donors. Libraries were prepared by immunoSEQ multiplex PCR; TCRdb keeps only in-frame clonotypes and omits some of them. In the table there are 65,000 to 85,000 clones, around four fifths of which are singletons. Sequenced sample: PBMCs. The receptors come from a woman aged 35 to 49 in good health and CMV-seropositive. CDR3s include the opening cysteine and the closing phenylalanine or tryptophan. The D gene is left open where the match is weak.

TRBV5-1 | . | CASSRRTSPDEAFF
TRBV11-2 | . | CASKRGRNTEAFF
TRBV6-1 | . | CASSEGHGPYEQYF
TRBV2 | . | CASSEGTVSNQPQHF
TRBV19 | . | CASSILGHTTYNEQFF
TRBV4-1 | TRBD1 | CASSQDGTGNTGELFF
TRBV11-2 | . | CASSLERSPRETQYF
TRBV5-4 | TRBD1 | CASSEGQGNEQFF
TRBV7-2 | TRBD1 | CASSTRTGFYSNQPQHF
TRBV19 | TRBD1 | CASTNAGQSGEKLFF
TRBV4-1 | TRBD1 | CASSLGQGAVEQYF
TRBV7-2 | . | CASSPGDGYTF
TRBV5-1 | TRBD1 | CASSSDRGSYEQYF
TRBV7-9 | TRBD1 | CASSVPQGHSYEQYF
TRBV19 | . | CASSILVRDTEAFF
TRBV9 | . | CASSPDAGASSTDTQYF
TRBV2 | . | CASSDLGGGAEAFF
TRBV18 | . | CASSPPGGPPTDTQYF
TRBV7-9 | . | CASSRQASTWREQYF
TRBV7-9 | TRBD2 | CASSSLAGDTDTQYF
TRBV5-1 | . | CASSLAAGTGELFF
TRBV7-2 | . | CASSLEFRQGYGYTF
TRBV6-1 | TRBD1 | CASSEQGDVYGYTF
TRBV7-9 | . | CASSLDVQGPYTF
TRBV2 | TRBD1 | CASSGHWTGGSEKLFF
TRBV7-9 | . | CASRGAGDQPQHF
TRBV2 | TRBD2 | CASSEGVLATPDEQYF
TRBV5-6 | . | CASSLRAGDSPLHF
TRBV6-5 | . | CASSYSALGNQPQHF
TRBV19 | . | CASSIENLGYNSPLHF